The clone carrying this T cell receptor beta chain has ten or more counts. There are 14 residues in the CDR3. With 3 bases removed from V and 3 bases from J, the gap between germline ends came to 10 bases. Germline lookup yields CDR1 MNHNS and CDR2 SASEGT. The data belong to a study of T-cell reconstitution after alpha-beta-depleted transplantation in children. Library preparation (for TCRbeta) was performed with unique molecular identifiers. From the PCR reads, TCRdb called clonotypes with MiXCR, one entry per CDR3 protein. The sample lists about 200,000 distinct CDR3 sequences, roughly 14% occurring once.

This chain joins TRBV6-1 and TRBJ2-3, with D maybe TRBD2 (6 bases). The TCR comes from a human donor who donated a stem cell graft to a child with acute lymphoblastic leukemia. The material sequenced was PBMCs from the stem cell graft donor, taken from the stem cell graft. This CDR3 reads CASSDGGRTDTQYF. DNA for the CDR3: TGTGCCAGCAGTGATGGAGGGAGGACAGATACGCAGTATTTT.